The T cell receptor (beta chain) described here comes from a study of OX40 agonist ivuxolimab in advanced cancers. Study summary: While on treatment, patients had intravenous ivuxolimab at 0.01 to 10 mg/kg every 2 weeks. Findings of the study overall: Partial responders at 0.1-3.0 mg/kg showed near-lowest clonal expansion. There were, on average, more expanded clones in CD8+ T cells than in CD4+.

Per germline, CDR1 SGHDT and CDR2 YYEEEE. Trimming took 4 bases from V and 5 from J; bases not matched to a gene: 15. The CDR3 runs to 17 residues. A remark on this clone: Antigen: not known.

Measured with immunoSEQ multiplex PCR; TCRdb has only the in-frame clones, and not every one. This table holds nearly 80,000 clones, approximately 85% found once. The sample in question was CD4+ or CD8+ T cells sorted from blood, obtained in a trial of the OX40 agonist ivuxolimab. The V and J genes are TRBV5-6 and TRBJ2-5; 9 positions agree with TRBD2. This TCR was recovered from an adult with an advanced solid tumor such as melanoma, head and neck, liver or kidney cancer. The CDR3, as DNA: TGTGCCAGCAGCACGACAGGGAGGCGGGGGGGCAGGGAGACCCAGTACTTC. Protein sequence: CASSTTGRRGGRETQYF.